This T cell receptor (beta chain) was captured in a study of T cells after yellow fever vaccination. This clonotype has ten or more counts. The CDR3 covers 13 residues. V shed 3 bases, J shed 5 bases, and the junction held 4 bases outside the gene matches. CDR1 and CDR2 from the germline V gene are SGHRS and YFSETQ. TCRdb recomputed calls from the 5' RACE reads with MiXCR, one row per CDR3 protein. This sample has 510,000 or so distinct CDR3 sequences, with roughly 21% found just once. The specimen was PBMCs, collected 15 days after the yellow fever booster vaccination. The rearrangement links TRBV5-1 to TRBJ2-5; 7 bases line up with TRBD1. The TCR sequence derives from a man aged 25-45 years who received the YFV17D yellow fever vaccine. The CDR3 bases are TGCGCCAGCAGCTACAGGGGCGTGGAGACCCAGTACTTC. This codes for CASSYRGVETQYF.